This entry lists 24 T cell receptor beta chains sequenced from one sample in a study of glioma-infiltrating T cells. Using RNA template, CDR3s of TCR alpha and beta were amplified with iRepertoire arm-PCR. TCRdb recomputed calls from the multiplex PCR reads with MiXCR, one row per CDR3 protein. Of over 140,000 distinct CDR3 sequences detected, roughly two fifths appear once; the ten largest clones hold roughly 20%. What was sequenced was glioma tissue, nonneoplastic brain tissue, or PBMCs (not recorded which). These receptors were taken from a human donor with low-grade glioma or glioblastoma, undergoing nonglioma brain surgery, or in good health (not recorded which).

The J gene is TRBJ2-7, the V gene TRBV20-1; D not certain. The assigned J gene may be wrong: the sequence end matches TRBJ2-1 better. The CDR3 extends over 11 amino acids. Germline V CDR1 and CDR2: DFQATT, SNEGSKA (reference sequence). The CDR3: CSALSYNEQFF. CDR3 in DNA: TGCAGTGCTCTCTCCTACAATGAGCAGTTCTTC.

This clonotype occurred a few times. The J gene is TRBJ1-2, the V gene TRBV6-1, with unresolved D. Trimming shortened V by 6 bases and J by 0 bases, and 14 bases separated the two germline ends. In germline, CDR1 is MNHNS, CDR2 SASEGT. The CDR3 consists of 15 residues. The CDR3 DNA reads as TGTGCCAGCAGACGTGACGGGAGAGCTAACTATGGCTACACCTTC. This gives the protein CASRRDGRANYGYTF.

The rearrangement links TRBV18 to TRBJ2-5; weak D call: TRBD2 (6 bases). Trimming pared 5 bases from V and 2 bases from J, leaving 15 bases between. Germline V gene lookup returns CDR1 KGHSH and CDR2 LQKENI. The CDR3 runs to 15 residues. Written as DNA, the CDR3 is TGTGCCAGCTCATCAACGGACGGGAGACAAGAGACCCAGTACTTC. Its protein product is CASSSTDGRQETQYF.

This clonotype was found a few times. The chain employs TRBV7-2 and TRBJ2-7; 10 bases are shared with TRBD2. The CDR3 contains 14 residues. CDR1 SGHTA and CDR2 FQGNSA come from the germline V gene. V was clipped by 5 bases and J by 1 base; unmatched bases: 2. CDR3 DNA sequence: TGTGCCAGCAGCCAGCGGGAGGGTTCCTACGAGCAGTACTTC. The encoded protein is CASSQREGSYEQYF.

The V call is TRBV6-6, the J call TRBJ1-1; D is perhaps TRBD1 (6 bases). The CDR3 consists of 16 residues. Deletions cut 0 bases from V and 1 base from J, with 12 bases between. Germline V gene sequence: CDR1 MNHNY, CDR2 SVGAGI (reference sequence). The CDR3 region is CASSYSTGFGNTEAFF. The CDR3 DNA follows: TGTGCCAGCAGTTACTCCACAGGGTTTGGGAACACTGAAGCTTTCTTT.

The chain recombines TRBV7-8 with TRBJ2-1; the D gene is possibly TRBD2 (6 bases). V lost 7 bases and J 9 bases, leaving 22 bases between the germline ends. This CDR3 comprises 15 residues. CDR1 SGHVS and CDR2 FQNEAQ come from the germline V gene. The CDR3 protein is CASNPRVASVTEQFF. The CDR3 DNA sequence: TGTGCCAGCAACCCCAGGGTGGCTAGCGTTACTGAGCAGTTCTTC.

This chain joins TRBV4-1 and TRBJ2-7; the D is unclear. V was trimmed by 1 base and J by 7 bases, leaving 11 bases between them. Germline CDR1 reads MGHRA; CDR2 reads YSYEKL. This CDR3 comprises 13 residues. CDR3 nucleotide sequence: TGCGCCAGCAGCCAAGGGATTCTTACAGAGCAGTACTTC. Its translation is CASSQGILTEQYF.

To note about this clonotype: This may come from a read error, since a much larger clone is one base off. Here the CDR3 DNA reads TGTGCCAGCAGTTTTCAACAGGCCTATAATTCACCCCTCAACTTT. This sequence encodes CASSFQQAYNSPLNF. The rearrangement uses TRBV27 and TRBJ1-6; D perhaps matches TRBD1 (5 bases). This CDR3 region has 15 residues. Per the germline V gene, CDR1 is MNHEY and CDR2 is SMNVEV (reference sequence).

V is TRBV6-5 and J is TRBJ2-1; the D gene is possibly TRBD2 (6 bases). The CDR3 contains 15 residues. Looked up from germline, CDR1 is MNHEY and CDR2 is SVGAGI. Trimming removed 5 bases at V and 3 bases at J, with 14 bases between. CDR3 sequence reads: CASSVLTEGYNEQFF. The CDR3 nucleotides are TGTGCCAGCAGTGTACTCACGGAGGGCTACAATGAGCAGTTCTTC.

The CDR3 DNA sequence: TGCAGTGCGCCTTACGGGACTAGTGAGACCCAGTACTTC. The encoded protein is CSAPYGTSETQYF. The gene calls are TRBV20-1 and TRBJ2-5, with TRBD2 identical over 8 bases. The CDR3 extends over 13 amino acids. V gave up 6 bases and J gave up 5 bases; unmatched junction bases: 8. Germline CDR1 DFQATT, CDR2 SNEGSKA (reference sequence).

A remark on this clonotype: One base away lies a much larger clone, so this may be a sequencing read error. The chain employs TRBV6-1 and TRBJ2-3; D remains ambiguous. The CDR3 extends over 15 amino acids. Germline V gene sequence: CDR1 MNHNS, CDR2 SASEGT. Trimming left V 5 bases short and J 2 bases short, with 14 bases between. CDR3 coding DNA: TGTGCCAGCAGTCTGAAAGGATATAACACAGATACGCAGTATTTT. This codes for CASSLKGYNTDTQYF.

CDR3 sequence: CSAPWTGGTDTQYF. DNA for the CDR3: TGCAGTGCTCCGTGGACAGGGGGCACAGATACGCAGTATTTT. The chain is built from TRBV20-1 and TRBJ2-3, with 9 bases fitting TRBD1. The CDR3 length is 14 residues. Germline CDR1 DFQATT, CDR2 SNEGSKA (reference sequence). V gave up 5 bases and J gave up 1 base; unmatched junction bases: 4.

This clonotype has just a few counts. The chain carries TRBV18 and TRBJ2-6, with D unresolved. CDR3 size: 15 residues. Trimming left V 3 bases short and J 0 bases short, with 6 bases between. Germline V gives CDR1 KGHSH, CDR2 LQKENI. The CDR3 loop reads CASSPPTSGANVLTF. CDR3 bases: TGTGCCAGCTCACCTCCCACCTCTGGGGCCAACGTCCTGACTTTC.

The V and J genes are TRBV6-9 and TRBJ1-1, with D unresolved. This CDR3 region has 12 residues. The germline V and J ends were trimmed by 4 bases and 7 bases, with 10 bases remaining between them. Germline V CDR1 and CDR2: MNHGY, SVAAGI. Here the CDR3 DNA reads TGTGCCAGCAGTTTACCTGACGGTGAAGCTTTCTTT. Translation: CASSLPDGEAFF.

This clonotype showed up just a few times. V is TRBV7-9 and J is TRBJ1-1; 7 bases match TRBD1. CDR1 SEHNR and CDR2 FQNEAQ come from the germline V gene (reference sequence). The CDR3 is 15 amino acids. V lost 5 bases, J lost 1 base, and 7 bases stayed unmatched. CDR3 bases: TGTGCCAGCAGCCTCCTGGGACAGTCGAACACTGAAGCTTTCTTT. Protein sequence: CASSLLGQSNTEAFF.

This clonotype was picked up a small number of times. V usage is TRBV19 and J usage is TRBJ2-7; the D is unclear. V was trimmed by 0 bases and J by 2 bases, leaving 8 bases between them. The length of the CDR3 is 14 residues. Germline assignment: CDR1 LNHDA and CDR2 SQIVND (reference sequence). The CDR3 region has the DNA TGTGCCAGTAGTATAGATCTATCGGCCTACGAGCAGTACTTC. Its protein product is CASSIDLSAYEQYF.

This clonotype was seen once. The chain links TRBV10-2 to TRBJ2-1; D unresolved. Germline assignment: CDR1 WSHSY and CDR2 SAAADI. The V end was cut by 3 bases, the J end by 0 bases, with 12 bases between. The CDR3 runs to 16 residues. The CDR3 sequence is CASSEEGPSSYNEQFF. The CDR3 bases are TGCGCCAGCAGTGAAGAAGGACCTAGCTCCTACAATGAGCAGTTCTTC.

The chain has TRBV25-1 and TRBJ2-5, with D perhaps matching TRBD1 (5 bases). CDR1 is MGHDK and CDR2 is SYGVNS in the germline V gene. The V end was cut by 5 bases, the J end by 5 bases, with 21 bases between. The CDR3 is made up of 16 amino acids. The CDR3 reads CASSRFRLTARETQYF. The CDR3 DNA sequence: TGTGCCAGCAGTAGATTCCGTCTGACAGCGAGGGAGACCCAGTACTTC.

V usage is TRBV16 and J usage is TRBJ1-1, with 11 nucleotides matching TRBD1. Germline assignment: CDR1 KGHSY and CDR2 FQNENV. With V trimmed by 0 bases and J by 11 bases, 8 bases remained unmatched. CDR3 length: 15 amino acids. CDR3 in amino acids: CASSQSVGQGAQAFF. The CDR3 region has the DNA TGTGCCAGCAGCCAATCGGTAGGACAGGGGGCGCAGGCTTTCTTT. The variable domain in full, with the rest retrieved from reference TRBV16 and TRBJ1-1, is GEEVAQTPKHLVRGEGQKAKLYCAPIKGHSYVFWYQQVLKNEFKFLISFQNENVFDETGMPKERFSAKCLPNSPCSLEIQATKLEDSAVYFCASSQSVGQGAQAFFGQGTRLTVV.

The chain is built from TRBV27 and TRBJ2-1; 7 bases map to TRBD1. Trimming cost V 5 bases and J 6 bases; bases outside gene matches: 16. Germline CDR1 and CDR2: MNHEY and SMNVEV (reference sequence). CDR3 size: 17 residues. CDR3 sequence: CASSLSTRGGSPNEQFF. CDR3 DNA: TGTGCCAGCAGTCTTAGTACTAGAGGGGGCTCCCCCAATGAGCAGTTCTTC.

The table lists this clonotype with a few counts. J is TRBJ2-1 and V is TRBV7-2, with D perhaps matching TRBD1 (6 bases). V was cut by 4 bases and J by 0 bases, with 10 bases left in between. Germline V CDR1 and CDR2: SGHTA, FQGNSA. CDR3 length equals 15 residues. The DNA of the CDR3 is TGTGCCAGCAGCTCCCTGGACAGCTCCTACAATGAGCAGTTCTTC. It specifies CASSSLDSSYNEQFF. The complete variable domain, with remaining parts taken from reference TRBV7-2 and TRBJ2-1, reads GAGVSQSPSNKVTEKGKDVELRCDPISGHTALYWYRQSLGQGLEFLIYFQGNSAPDKSGLPSDRFSAERTGGSVSTLTIQRTQQEDSAVYLCASSSLDSSYNEQFFGPGTRLTVL.

This clonotype was counted only a few times. CDR3 residues: CASTGQATGELFF. Written as DNA, the CDR3 is TGTGCCAGCACGGGACAAGCCACCGGGGAGCTGTTTTTT. This chain uses TRBV27 with TRBJ2-2; possible D gene TRBD1, 6 bases. The V and J ends lost 7 bases and 4 bases respectively, with 10 bases between them. CDR1 and CDR2 (germline): MNHEY, SMNVEV (reference sequence). This CDR3 has 13 residues.

A word on this clonotype: The CDR3 does not close with the conserved phenylalanine or tryptophan, likely indicating a read error. For the CDR3, the DNA is TGTGCCAGCAGCTTATCGACCGCAAATACGCAGTATCTT. Translation: CASSLSTANTQYL. The chain links TRBV7-9 to TRBJ2-3; D is uncertain. The germline V gene encodes CDR1 SEHNR and CDR2 FQNEAQ (reference sequence). The CDR3 has 13 amino acids. Trimming shortened V by 2 bases and J by 7 bases, and 10 bases separated the two germline ends.

The chain employs TRBV7-9 and TRBJ1-1, with D perhaps TRBD1 (5 bases). The CDR3 loop spans 13 amino acids. CDR1 SEHNR and CDR2 FQNEAQ come from the germline V gene (reference sequence). Trimming left V 10 bases short and J 2 bases short, with 14 bases between. As DNA, the CDR3 is TGTGCCAACAGATTACAGGTTAACACTGAAGCTTTCTTT. It translates to CANRLQVNTEAFF. Full variable domain (rest looked up from reference TRBV7-9 and TRBJ1-1): DTGVSQNPRHKITKRGQNVTFRCDPISEHNRLYWYRQTLGQGPEFLTYFQNEAQLEKSRLLSDRFSAERPKGSFSTLEIQRTEQGDSAMYLCANRLQVNTEAFFGQGTRLTVV.